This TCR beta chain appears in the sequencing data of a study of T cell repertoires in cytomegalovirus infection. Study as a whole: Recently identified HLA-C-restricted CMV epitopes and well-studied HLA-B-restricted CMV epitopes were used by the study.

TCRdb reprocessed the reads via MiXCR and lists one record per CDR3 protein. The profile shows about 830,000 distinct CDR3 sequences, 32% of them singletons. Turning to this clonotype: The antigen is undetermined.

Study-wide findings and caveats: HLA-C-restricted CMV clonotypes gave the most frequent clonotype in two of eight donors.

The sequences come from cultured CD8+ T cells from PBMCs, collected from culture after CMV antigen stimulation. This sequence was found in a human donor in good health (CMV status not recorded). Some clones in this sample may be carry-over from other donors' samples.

The CDR3 nucleotides read TGTGCCAGCAGCACCAGCCTTGAAGCTTTCTTT. The encoded protein is CASSTSLEAFF. The chain recombines TRBV27 with TRBJ1-1; no definite D call. The CDR3 runs to 11 residues. CDR1 and CDR2 (germline): MNHEY, SMNVEV (reference sequence). V was pared by 6 bases and J by 7 bases, with 9 bases between.